The 9 T cell receptor beta chains below were found in one sample sequenced in a study of cytomegalovirus exposure and HLA in healthy donors. Libraries were prepared by immunoSEQ multiplex PCR; TCRdb keeps only in-frame clonotypes and omits some of them. The table shows roughly 180,000 clones, with 86% occurring only once. Sequencing was performed on PBMCs. Receptor source: a man between 25 and 39 years old in good health and CMV-seropositive.

V usage is TRBV6-6 and J usage is TRBJ2-7; 9 bases fit TRBD2. Germline trimming cut 0 bases from V and 11 bases from J; bases unmatched to any gene: 14. Germline lookup yields CDR1 MNHNY and CDR2 SVGAGI (reference sequence). This CDR3 has 16 residues. CDR3 DNA sequence: TGTGCCAGCAGTTACTCGTTCTCTAGCGGGAAACCGAGCAAGTACTTC. Translating it yields CASSYSFSSGKPSKYF.

V is TRBV28 and J is TRBJ1-1, with D perhaps TRBD1 (5 bases). From germline, CDR1 is MDHEN and CDR2 SYDVKM. The CDR3 is made up of 14 amino acids. V was clipped by 6 bases and J by 3 bases, with 14 bases between them. In nucleotides, the CDR3 is TGTGCCAGCAGCCACACCCCGGGGGACACTGAAGCTTTCTTT. Translated: CASSHTPGDTEAFF.

The rearrangement joins TRBV27 to TRBJ2-4; weak D call: TRBD2 (5 bases). CDR1 and CDR2 (germline): MNHEY, SMNVEV (reference sequence). The CDR3 runs to 13 residues. V lost 3 bases and J 5 bases, leaving 8 bases between the germline ends. CDR3 region: CASSFPGENIQYF. In DNA form, the CDR3 reads TGTGCCAGCAGTTTCCCCGGGGAAAACATTCAGTACTTC.

The chain links TRBV19 to TRBJ1-5; D not resolved. The CDR3 is made up of 12 amino acids. CDR1 is LNHDA and CDR2 is SQIVND in the germline V gene (reference sequence). Trimming took off 3 bases at V and 4 bases at J, with 4 bases between the two ends. In DNA form, the CDR3 reads TGTGCCAGTAGTATGGGAAATCAGCCCCAGCATTTT. The encoded protein is CASSMGNQPQHF.

The chain joins TRBV9 to TRBJ2-3, with no clear D. CDR1 and CDR2 (germline): SGDLS, YYNGEE. The CDR3 has 13 residues. The V end lost 1 base, the J end lost 6 bases, and 9 bases lay between the germline ends. CDR3 sequence: CASSVPDLDTQYF. In DNA, the CDR3 is TGTGCCAGCAGCGTACCCGACCTGGATACGCAGTATTTT.

The V gene is TRBV5-1, the J gene TRBJ2-1; D call uncertain. Trimming shortened V by 2 bases and J by 8 bases, and 14 bases separated the two germline ends. The CDR3 extends over 14 amino acids. Germline V CDR1 and CDR2: SGHRS, YFSETQ. Here the CDR3 DNA reads TGCGCCAGCAGCTTAGGTAGCCCGGGCCATGAGCAGTTCTTC. It translates to CASSLGSPGHEQFF.

A few counts support this clone. J is TRBJ1-1 and V is TRBV6-1; unclear D gene. Trimming shortened V by 1 base and J by 3 bases, and 9 bases separated the two germline ends. CDR3 length equals 14 residues. CDR1 MNHNS and CDR2 SASEGT come from the germline V gene. The CDR3 is CASSEEGSDTEAFF. CDR3 bases: TGTGCCAGCAGTGAAGAGGGATCGGACACTGAAGCTTTCTTT.

This clone was picked up a small number of times. The gene calls are TRBV7-3 and TRBJ2-7; the D is unclear. The CDR3 loop spans 14 amino acids. With 2 bases removed from V and 0 bases from J, the gap between germline ends came to 8 bases. Per the germline V gene, CDR1 is SGHTA and CDR2 is FQGTGA. In DNA form, the CDR3 reads TGTGCCAGCAGCTTATCGGGCAGCTCCTACGAGCAGTACTTC. It is translated as CASSLSGSSYEQYF.

The rearrangement links TRBV2 to TRBJ2-5, with D unclear. CDR3 length: 12 amino acids. Germline values: CDR1 SNHLY, CDR2 FYNNEI. V dropped 9 bases and J dropped 1 base, with 9 bases sitting between them. In DNA form, the CDR3 reads TGTGCCAGTCTTGGCAGCCAAGAGACCCAGTACTTC. The encoded protein is CASLGSQETQYF.